This T cell receptor (beta chain) was identified during a study of cytomegalovirus exposure and HLA in healthy donors. V was pared by 6 bases and J by 2 bases, with 14 bases between. The CDR3 length is 15 residues. Germline V CDR1 and CDR2: MDHEN, SYDVKM. Study results and limitations: In presence/absence analyses, roughly uniform sequencing depth across donors was assumed. Earlier results showed most TCR beta V segments being productive about 87% or about 30% of the time.

The primer mix had 60 Vbeta and 13 Jbeta primers. Profiling relied on immunoSEQ multiplex PCR, and the TCRdb table lists in-frame clones only, not all of them. The sample includes more than 100,000 clones, roughly 80% seen only once; the top ten take less than 4.5%. For this clone: Its target is not known.

This rearrangement joins TRBV28 to TRBJ2-1; D is perhaps TRBD2 (6 bases). Input material: PBMCs. The TCR originated in a woman aged 40 to 50 in good health and CMV-seronegative. This CDR3 is CASRSGLLAYNEQFF. CDR3 DNA sequence: TGTGCCAGCAGGTCGGGACTCCTAGCCTACAATGAGCAGTTCTTC.